This T cell receptor beta chain came from a study of T-cell memory formation after mild COVID-19 (dated by TCRdb to about 2021). With regard to the full study: TCR sequence clusters from the two donors were found to be largely donor specific. Longitudinal TCRalpha and TCRbeta repertoire sequencing tracked T-cell clones expanding and contracting after mild COVID-19 in a couple of donors. The cohort comprised two young, previously healthy adult volunteers, one female and one male. The paper's findings and limits, for the study overall: Only a couple of mild cases were covered by the study, and larger cohorts that include severe cases with pre-infection samples were considered necessary. The detection of some responding clones in pre-infection memory suggests that pre-existing cross-reactive memory T cells joined the SARS-CoV-2 response. SARS-CoV-2 specificity of the second-wave clones peaking on day 37 was not confirmed. Balanced CD4/CD8 phenotypes were observed for clones contracting from day 15 to 85, whereas a bias towards CD4+ was observed for a second wave of clones expanding from day 15 to 37. Contracting CD4+ clones appeared mostly in the CM and EM memory subsets, whereas CD8+ clones were enriched in EMRA.

Ficoll-Paque density gradient centrifugation was used to isolate PBMCs. TCRdb names Illumina NovaSeq 6000 as the instrument used. TCRalpha and TCRbeta cDNA libraries were built by 5'RACE with constant-segment primers, adding sample barcodes and unique molecular identifiers. RNA was extracted from every sample with Trizol reagent. Libraries were amplified in two PCR steps, with a second sample barcode and Illumina TruSeq adapters added in the second step. Libraries were sequenced on an Illumina NovaSeq with 2 x 150 bp paired-end reads. In the authors' own workflow: With migec v1.2.7, reads were demultiplexed and then collapsed into UMI-guided consensus sequences. Using mixcr v2.1.11, UMI consensuses were aligned to TRA and TRB V and J templates and then assembled into clonotypes. Clonotypes were classified as expanded or contracted when called significant by both edgeR and NoisET, with noise models trained on biological replicates. edgeR calls used a false discovery rate-adjusted p below 0.01 and a log2 fold-change threshold of 1. As an exploratory analysis of dynamics, max-normalized trajectories of the 1000 most abundant clonotypes were examined with PCA combined with hierarchical clustering. The CD4 or CD8 phenotype of responding clones was assigned using the separately sequenced CD4+ and CD8+ repertoires. Through fastp at Q25 and MiXCR, TCRdb rebuilt clones from the public reads, retaining in-frame beta chains. Rows matching on CDR3 protein sequence are summarized as one entry with the most common DNA and genes. The V and J calls were not made by the authors but by TCRdb's processing. This sample gives approximately 150,000 distinct CDR3 sequences in total; about 15% of them show up just once. The ten largest clones take up roughly 14% of the sample.

V ends up 0 bases short and J 5 bases short, with an unmatched junction base count of 12. The CDR3 contains 18 residues, cysteine and phenylalanine counted. Just the 54-base CDR3 DNA is kept, in frame starting at base 1. Taken from the germline V gene, the CDR1 and CDR2 loops are SGDLS and YYNGEE. This clonotype appeared a few times. The clone's antigen remains unknown. No quality values exist for individual bases; no much larger clone is one base distant. This receptor was taken from an adult woman who had mild COVID-19 (a few samples of this study predate the infection). The sample titles of this study are shuffled in the database, so cell type and time point are left out; the donor was told from shared clones. Recombination joined TRBV9 with TRBJ2-2, and TRBD2 aligns with 8 junction nucleotides. Source material: PBMCs or a T cell subset sorted from them (not recorded which). In nucleotides, the sequence is TGTGCCAGCAGCGTAGGGAGTCGAGCGGGAGATTATACCGGGGAGCTGTTTTTT. It is translated as CASSVGSRAGDYTGELFF. Full variable domain (CDR3 extended with the reference TRBV9 and TRBJ2-2 proteins): DSGVTQTPKHLITATGQRVTLRCSPRSGDLSVYWYQQSLDQGLQFLIQYYNGEERAKGNILERFSAQQFPDLHSELNLSSLELGDSALYFCASSVGSRAGDYTGELFFGEGSRLTVL.